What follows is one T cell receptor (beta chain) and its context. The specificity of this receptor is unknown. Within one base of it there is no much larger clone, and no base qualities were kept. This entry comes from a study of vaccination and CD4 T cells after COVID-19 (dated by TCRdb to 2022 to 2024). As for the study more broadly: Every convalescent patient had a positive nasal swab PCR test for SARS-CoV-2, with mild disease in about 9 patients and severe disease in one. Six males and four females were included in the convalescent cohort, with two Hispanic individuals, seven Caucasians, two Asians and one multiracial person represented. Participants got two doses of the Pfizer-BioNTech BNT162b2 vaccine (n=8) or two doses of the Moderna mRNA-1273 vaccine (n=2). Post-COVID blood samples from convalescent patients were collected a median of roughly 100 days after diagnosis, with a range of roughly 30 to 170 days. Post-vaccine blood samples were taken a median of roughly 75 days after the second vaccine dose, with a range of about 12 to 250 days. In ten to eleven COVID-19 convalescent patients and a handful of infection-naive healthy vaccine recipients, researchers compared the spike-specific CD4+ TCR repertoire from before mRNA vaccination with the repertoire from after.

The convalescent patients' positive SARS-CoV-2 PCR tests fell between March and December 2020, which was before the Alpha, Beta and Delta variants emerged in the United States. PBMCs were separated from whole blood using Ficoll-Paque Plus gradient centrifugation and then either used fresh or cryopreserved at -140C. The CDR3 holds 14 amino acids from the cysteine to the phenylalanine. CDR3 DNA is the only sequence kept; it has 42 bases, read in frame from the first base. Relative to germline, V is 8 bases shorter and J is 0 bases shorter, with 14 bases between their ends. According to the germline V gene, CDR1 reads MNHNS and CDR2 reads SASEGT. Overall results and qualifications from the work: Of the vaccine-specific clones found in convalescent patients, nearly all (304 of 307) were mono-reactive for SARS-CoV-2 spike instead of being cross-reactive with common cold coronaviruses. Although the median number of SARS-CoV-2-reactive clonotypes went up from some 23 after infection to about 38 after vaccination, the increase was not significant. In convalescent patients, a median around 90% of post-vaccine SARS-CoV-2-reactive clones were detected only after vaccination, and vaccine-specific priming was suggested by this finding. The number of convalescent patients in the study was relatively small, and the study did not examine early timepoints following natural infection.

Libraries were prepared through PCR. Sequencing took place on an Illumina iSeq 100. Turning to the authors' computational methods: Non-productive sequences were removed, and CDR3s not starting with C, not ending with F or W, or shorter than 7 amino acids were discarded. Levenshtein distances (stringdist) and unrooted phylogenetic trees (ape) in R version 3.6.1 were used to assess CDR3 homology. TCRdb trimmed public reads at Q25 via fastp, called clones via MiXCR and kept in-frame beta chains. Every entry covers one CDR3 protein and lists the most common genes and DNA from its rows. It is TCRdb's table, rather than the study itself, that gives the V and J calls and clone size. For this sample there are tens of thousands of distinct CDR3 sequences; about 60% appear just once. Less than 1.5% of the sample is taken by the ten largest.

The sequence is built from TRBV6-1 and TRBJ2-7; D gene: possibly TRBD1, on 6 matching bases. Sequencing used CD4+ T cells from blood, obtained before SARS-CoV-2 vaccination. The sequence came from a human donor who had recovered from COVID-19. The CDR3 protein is CASELDSTSYEQYF. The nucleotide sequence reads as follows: TGTGCCAGCGAATTGGACAGCACCTCCTACGAGCAGTACTTC.